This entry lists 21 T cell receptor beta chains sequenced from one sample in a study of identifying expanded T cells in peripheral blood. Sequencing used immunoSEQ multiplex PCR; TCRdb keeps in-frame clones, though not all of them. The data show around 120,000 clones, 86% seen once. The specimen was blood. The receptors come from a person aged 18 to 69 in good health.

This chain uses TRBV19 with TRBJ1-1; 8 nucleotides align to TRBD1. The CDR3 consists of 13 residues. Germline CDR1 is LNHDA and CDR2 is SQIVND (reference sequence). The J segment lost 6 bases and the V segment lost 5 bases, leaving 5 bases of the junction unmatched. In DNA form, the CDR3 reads TGTGCCAGTAGTGTAAACAGGGGGTCTGAAGCTTTCTTT. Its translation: CASSVNRGSEAFF.

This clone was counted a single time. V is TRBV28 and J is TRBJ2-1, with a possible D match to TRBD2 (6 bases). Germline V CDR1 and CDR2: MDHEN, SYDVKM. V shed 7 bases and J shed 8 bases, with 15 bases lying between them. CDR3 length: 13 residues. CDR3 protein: CASTMGGIDEQFF. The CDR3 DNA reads TGTGCCAGCACCATGGGGGGTATCGATGAGCAGTTCTTC. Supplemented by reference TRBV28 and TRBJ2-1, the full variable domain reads DVKVTQSSRYLVKRTGEKVFLECVQDMDHENMFWYRQDPGLGLRLIYFSYDVKMKEKGDIPEGYSVSREKKERFSLILESASTNQTSMYLCASTMGGIDEQFFGPGTRLTVL.

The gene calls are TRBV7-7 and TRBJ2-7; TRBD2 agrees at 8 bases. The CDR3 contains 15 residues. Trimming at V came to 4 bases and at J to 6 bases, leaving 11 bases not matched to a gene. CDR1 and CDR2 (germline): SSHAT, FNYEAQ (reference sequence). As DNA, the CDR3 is TGTGCCAGCAGCTCCCTAAGCGGGGGAGAAAGCGAGCAGTACTTC. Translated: CASSSLSGGESEQYF.

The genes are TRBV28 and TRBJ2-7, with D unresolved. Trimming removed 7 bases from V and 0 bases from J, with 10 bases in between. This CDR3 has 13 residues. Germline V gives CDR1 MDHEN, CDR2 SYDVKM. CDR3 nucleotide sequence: TGTGCCAGCATGGACGGCAGCTCCTACGAGCAGTACTTC. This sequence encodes CASMDGSSYEQYF. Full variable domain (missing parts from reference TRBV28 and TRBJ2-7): DVKVTQSSRYLVKRTGEKVFLECVQDMDHENMFWYRQDPGLGLRLIYFSYDVKMKEKGDIPEGYSVSREKKERFSLILESASTNQTSMYLCASMDGSSYEQYFGPGTRLTVT.

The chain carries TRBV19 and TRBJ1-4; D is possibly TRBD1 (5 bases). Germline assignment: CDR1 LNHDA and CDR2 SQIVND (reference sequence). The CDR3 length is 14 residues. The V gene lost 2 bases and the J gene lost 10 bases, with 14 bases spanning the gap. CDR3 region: CASSIQGTKGKLFF. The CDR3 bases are TGTGCCAGTAGTATACAAGGGACGAAGGGAAAACTGTTTTTT.

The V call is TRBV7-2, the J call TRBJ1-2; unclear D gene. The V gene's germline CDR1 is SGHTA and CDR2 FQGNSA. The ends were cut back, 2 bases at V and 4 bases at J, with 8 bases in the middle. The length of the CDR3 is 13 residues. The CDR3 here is CASSLRTAYGYTF. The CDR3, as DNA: TGTGCCAGCAGCTTAAGGACGGCCTATGGCTACACCTTC.

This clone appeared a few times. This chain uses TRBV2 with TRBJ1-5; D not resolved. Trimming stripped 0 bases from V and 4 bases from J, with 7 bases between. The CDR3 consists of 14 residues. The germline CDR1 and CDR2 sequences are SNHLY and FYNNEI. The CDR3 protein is CASSEAGRNQPQHF. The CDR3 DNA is TGTGCCAGCAGTGAAGCTGGCAGGAATCAGCCCCAGCATTTT.

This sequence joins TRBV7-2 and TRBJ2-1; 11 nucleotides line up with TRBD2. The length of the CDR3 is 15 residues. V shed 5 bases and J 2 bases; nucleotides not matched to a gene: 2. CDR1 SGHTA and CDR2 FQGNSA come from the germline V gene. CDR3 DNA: TGTGCCAGCAGCCCTAGCGGGGGGACCTACAATGAGCAGTTCTTC. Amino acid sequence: CASSPSGGTYNEQFF.

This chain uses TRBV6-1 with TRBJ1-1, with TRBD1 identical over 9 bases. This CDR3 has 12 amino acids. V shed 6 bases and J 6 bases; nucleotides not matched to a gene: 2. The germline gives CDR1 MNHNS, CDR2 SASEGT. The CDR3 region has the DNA TGTGCCAGCAGGGGACAGGGCGCTGAAGCTTTCTTT. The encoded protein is CASRGQGAEAFF.

CDR3: CAIRRGDFDEQYF. The DNA of the CDR3 is TGTGCCATCAGGCGGGGAGATTTTGACGAGCAGTACTTC. The chain carries TRBV10-3 and TRBJ2-7; possible D gene TRBD2, 6 bases. CDR3 length: 13 residues. The germline V gene has CDR1 ENHRY and CDR2 SYGVKD. V lost 6 bases and J lost 5, with 14 bases in between.

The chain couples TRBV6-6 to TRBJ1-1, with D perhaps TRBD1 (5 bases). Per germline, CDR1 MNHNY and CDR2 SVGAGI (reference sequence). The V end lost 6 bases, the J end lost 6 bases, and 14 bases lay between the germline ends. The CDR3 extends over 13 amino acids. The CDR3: CASRPTREPEAFF. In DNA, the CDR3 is TGTGCCAGCAGACCAACCAGGGAACCTGAAGCTTTCTTT.

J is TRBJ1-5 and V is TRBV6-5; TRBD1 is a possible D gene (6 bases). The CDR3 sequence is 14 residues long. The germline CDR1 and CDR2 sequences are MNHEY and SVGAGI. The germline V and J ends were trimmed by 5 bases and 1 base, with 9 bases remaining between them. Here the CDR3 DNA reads TGTGCCAGCAGTCTACAGGGAAGCAATCAGCCCCAGCATTTT. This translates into CASSLQGSNQPQHF.

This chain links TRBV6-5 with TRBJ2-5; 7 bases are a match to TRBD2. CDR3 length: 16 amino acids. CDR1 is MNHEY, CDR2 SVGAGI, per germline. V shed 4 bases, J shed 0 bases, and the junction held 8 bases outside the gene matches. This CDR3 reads CASSSPRERYQETQYF. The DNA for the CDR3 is TGTGCCAGCAGTTCCCCGCGGGAGAGGTACCAAGAGACCCAGTACTTC.

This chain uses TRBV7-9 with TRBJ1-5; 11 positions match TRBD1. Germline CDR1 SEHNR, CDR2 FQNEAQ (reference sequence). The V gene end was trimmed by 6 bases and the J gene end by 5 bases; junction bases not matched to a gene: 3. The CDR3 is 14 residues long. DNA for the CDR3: TGTGCCAGCAGAGGACAGGGGGCCGATCAGCCCCAGCATTTT. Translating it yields CASRGQGADQPQHF.

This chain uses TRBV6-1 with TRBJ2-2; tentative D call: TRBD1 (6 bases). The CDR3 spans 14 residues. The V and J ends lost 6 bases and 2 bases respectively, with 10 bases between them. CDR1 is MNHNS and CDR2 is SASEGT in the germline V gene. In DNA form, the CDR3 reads TGTGCCAGCAGGGGGGCTGGAAACACCGGGGAGCTGTTTTTT. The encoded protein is CASRGAGNTGELFF.

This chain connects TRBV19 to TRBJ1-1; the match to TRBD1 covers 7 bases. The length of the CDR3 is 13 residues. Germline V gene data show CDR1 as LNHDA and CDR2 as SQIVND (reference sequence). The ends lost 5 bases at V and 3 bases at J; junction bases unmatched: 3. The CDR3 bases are TGTGCCAGTAGTTTCCAGGGGGACACTGAAGCTTTCTTT. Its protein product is CASSFQGDTEAFF. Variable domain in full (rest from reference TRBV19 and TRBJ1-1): DGGITQSPKYLFRKEGQNVTLSCEQNLNHDAMYWYRQDPGQGLRLIYYSQIVNDFQKGDIAEGYSVSREKKESFPLTVTSAQKNPTAFYLCASSFQGDTEAFFGQGTRLTVV.

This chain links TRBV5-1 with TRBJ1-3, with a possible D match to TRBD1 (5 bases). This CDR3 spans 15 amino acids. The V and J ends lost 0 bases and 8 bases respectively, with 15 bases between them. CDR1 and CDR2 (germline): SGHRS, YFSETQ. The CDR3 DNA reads TGCGCCAGCAGCTTGGGGCCGGGGACCACGGACACCATATATTTT. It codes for CASSLGPGTTDTIYF.

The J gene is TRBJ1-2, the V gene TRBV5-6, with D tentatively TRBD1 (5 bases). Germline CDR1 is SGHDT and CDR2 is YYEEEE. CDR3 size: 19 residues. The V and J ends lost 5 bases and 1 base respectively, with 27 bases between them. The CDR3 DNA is TGTGCCAGCAGGGACAAAACTCCTCGGAAGGGCCCTTTTAACTATGGCTACACCTTC. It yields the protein CASRDKTPRKGPFNYGYTF.

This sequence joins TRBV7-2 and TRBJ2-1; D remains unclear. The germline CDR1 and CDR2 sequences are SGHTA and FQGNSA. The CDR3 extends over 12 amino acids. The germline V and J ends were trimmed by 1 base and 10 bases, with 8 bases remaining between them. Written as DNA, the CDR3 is TGTGCCAGCAGCTTAGGACGTGAGGAGCAGTTCTTC. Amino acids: CASSLGREEQFF.

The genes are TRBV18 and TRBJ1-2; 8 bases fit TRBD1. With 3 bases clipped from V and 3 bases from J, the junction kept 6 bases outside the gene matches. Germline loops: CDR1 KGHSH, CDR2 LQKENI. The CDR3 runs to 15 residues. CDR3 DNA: TGTGCCAGCTCACCTTCAAACAGGGGGGACTATGGCTACACCTTC. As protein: CASSPSNRGDYGYTF.

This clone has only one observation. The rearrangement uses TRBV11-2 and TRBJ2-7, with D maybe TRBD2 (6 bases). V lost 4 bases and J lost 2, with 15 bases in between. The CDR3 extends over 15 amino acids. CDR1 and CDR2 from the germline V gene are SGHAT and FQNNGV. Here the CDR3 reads CASSSGFGGTYEQYF. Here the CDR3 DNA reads TGTGCCAGCAGCTCAGGTTTCGGCGGGACCTACGAGCAGTACTTC.